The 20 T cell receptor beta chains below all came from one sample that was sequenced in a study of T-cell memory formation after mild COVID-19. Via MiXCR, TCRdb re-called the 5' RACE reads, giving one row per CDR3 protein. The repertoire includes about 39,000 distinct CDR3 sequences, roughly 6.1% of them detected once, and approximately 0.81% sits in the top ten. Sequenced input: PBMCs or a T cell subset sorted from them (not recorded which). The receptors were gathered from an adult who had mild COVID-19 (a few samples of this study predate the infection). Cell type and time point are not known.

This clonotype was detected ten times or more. CDR3 protein: CSARVEEAGRGYTF. The CDR3 coding sequence is TGCAGTGCTAGAGTGGAGGAGGCAGGGAGAGGCTACACCTTC. V gene TRBV20-1 combines with J gene TRBJ1-2; a weak D match, TRBD1 (5 bases). Germline V gives CDR1 DFQATT, CDR2 SNEGSKA (reference sequence). The CDR3 has 14 amino acids. V was trimmed by 1 base and J by 8 bases, leaving 17 bases between them.

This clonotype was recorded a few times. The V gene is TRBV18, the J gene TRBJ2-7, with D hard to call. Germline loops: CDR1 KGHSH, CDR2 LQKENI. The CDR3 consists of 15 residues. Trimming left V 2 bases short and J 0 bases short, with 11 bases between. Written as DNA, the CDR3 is TGTGCCAGCTCACCATCAACAGTAAGCTCCTACGAGCAGTACTTC. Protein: CASSPSTVSSYEQYF.

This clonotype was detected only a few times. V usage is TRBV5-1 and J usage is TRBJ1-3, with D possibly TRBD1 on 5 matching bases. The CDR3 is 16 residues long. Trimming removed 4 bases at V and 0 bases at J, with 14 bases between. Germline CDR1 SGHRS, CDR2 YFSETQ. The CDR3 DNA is TGCGCCAGCAGCCAGGGACCGATGCTCTCTGGAAACACCATATATTTT. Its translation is CASSQGPMLSGNTIYF.

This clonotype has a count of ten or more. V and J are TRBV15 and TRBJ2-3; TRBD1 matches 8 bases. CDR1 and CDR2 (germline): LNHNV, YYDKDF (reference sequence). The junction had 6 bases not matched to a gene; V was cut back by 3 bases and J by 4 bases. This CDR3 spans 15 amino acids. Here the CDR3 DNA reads TGTGCCACCAGCAGCCTAGGACAGGGAGCAGATACGCAGTATTTT. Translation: CATSSLGQGADTQYF. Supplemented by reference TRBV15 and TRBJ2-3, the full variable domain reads DAMVIQNPRYQVTQFGKPVTLSCSQTLNHNVMYWYQQKSSQAPKLLFHYYDKDFNNEADTPDNFQSRRPNTSFCFLDIRSPGLGDTAMYLCATSSLGQGADTQYFGPGTRLTVL.

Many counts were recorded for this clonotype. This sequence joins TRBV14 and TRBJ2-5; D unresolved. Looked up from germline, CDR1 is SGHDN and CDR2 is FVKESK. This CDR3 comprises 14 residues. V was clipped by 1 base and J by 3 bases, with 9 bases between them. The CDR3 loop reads CASSQVGVEETQYF. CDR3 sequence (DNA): TGTGCCAGCAGCCAAGTTGGAGTGGAAGAGACCCAGTACTTC.

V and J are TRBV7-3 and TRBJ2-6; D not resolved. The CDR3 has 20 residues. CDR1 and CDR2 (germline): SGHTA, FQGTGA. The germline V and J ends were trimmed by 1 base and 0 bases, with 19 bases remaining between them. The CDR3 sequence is CASSLKAGGSRFSGANVLTF. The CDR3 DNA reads TGTGCCAGCAGCTTAAAGGCTGGCGGCTCCAGATTCTCTGGGGCCAACGTCCTGACTTTC.

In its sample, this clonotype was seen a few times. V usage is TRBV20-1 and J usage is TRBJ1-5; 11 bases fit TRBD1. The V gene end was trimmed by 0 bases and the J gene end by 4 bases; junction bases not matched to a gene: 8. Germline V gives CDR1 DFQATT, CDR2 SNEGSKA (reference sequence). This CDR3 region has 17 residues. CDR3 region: CSARDWTGGRWNQPQHF. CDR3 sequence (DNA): TGCAGTGCTAGAGATTGGACAGGGGGCAGATGGAATCAGCCCCAGCATTTT.

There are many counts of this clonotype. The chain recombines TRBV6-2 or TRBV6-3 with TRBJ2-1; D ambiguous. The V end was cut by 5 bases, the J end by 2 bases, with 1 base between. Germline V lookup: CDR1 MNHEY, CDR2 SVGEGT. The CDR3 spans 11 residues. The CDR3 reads CASSPYNEQFF. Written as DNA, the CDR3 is TGTGCCAGCAGTCCCTACAATGAGCAGTTCTTC.

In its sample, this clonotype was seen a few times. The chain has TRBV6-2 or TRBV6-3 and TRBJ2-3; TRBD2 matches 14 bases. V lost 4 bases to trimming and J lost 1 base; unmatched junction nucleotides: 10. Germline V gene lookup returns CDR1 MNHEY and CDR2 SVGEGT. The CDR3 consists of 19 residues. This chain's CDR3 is CASSSGLAGVLGGTDTQYF. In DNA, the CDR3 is TGTGCCAGCAGTTCGGGACTAGCGGGAGTACTAGGGGGCACAGATACGCAGTATTTT.

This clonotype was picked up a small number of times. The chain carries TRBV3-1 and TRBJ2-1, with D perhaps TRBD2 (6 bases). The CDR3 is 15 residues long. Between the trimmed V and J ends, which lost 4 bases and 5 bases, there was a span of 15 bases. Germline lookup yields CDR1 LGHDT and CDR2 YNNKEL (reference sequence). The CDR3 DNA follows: TGTGCCAGCAGCCTAGTACCCCGGGGGAACAATGAGCAGTTCTTC. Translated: CASSLVPRGNNEQFF.

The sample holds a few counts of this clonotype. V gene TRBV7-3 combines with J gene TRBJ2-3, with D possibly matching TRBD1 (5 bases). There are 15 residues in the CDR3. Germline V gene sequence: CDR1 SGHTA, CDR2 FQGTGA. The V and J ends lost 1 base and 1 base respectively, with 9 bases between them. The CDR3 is CASSLRGRGTDTQYF. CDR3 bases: TGTGCCAGCAGCTTAAGGGGCCGAGGCACAGATACGCAGTATTTT.

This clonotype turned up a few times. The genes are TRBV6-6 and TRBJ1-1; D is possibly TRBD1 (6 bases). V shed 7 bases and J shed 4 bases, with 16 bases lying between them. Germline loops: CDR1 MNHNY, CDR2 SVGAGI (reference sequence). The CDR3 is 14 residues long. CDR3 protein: CASTKGGAATEAFF. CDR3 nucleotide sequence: TGTGCCAGCACCAAAGGGGGGGCTGCCACTGAAGCTTTCTTT.

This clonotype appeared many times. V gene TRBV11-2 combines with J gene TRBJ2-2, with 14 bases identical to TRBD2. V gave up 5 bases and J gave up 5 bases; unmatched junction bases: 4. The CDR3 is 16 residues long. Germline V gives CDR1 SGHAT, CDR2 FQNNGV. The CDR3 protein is CASSQTSGRATGELFF. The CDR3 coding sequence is TGTGCCAGCAGCCAGACTAGCGGGAGGGCGACCGGGGAGCTGTTTTTT. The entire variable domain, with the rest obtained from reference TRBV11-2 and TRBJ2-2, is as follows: EAGVAQSPRYKIIEKRQSVAFWCNPISGHATLYWYQQILGQGPKLLIQFQNNGVVDDSQLPKDRFSAERLKGVDSTLKIQPAKLEDSAVYLCASSQTSGRATGELFFGEGSRLTVL.

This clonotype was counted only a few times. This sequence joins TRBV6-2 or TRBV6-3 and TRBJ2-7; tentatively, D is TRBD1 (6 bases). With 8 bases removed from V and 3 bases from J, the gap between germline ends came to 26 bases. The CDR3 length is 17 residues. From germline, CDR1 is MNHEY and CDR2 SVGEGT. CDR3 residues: CASRLAGQPPFIYEQYF. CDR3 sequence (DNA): TGTGCCAGCCGCCTCGCCGGACAGCCCCCCTTCATCTACGAGCAGTACTTC.

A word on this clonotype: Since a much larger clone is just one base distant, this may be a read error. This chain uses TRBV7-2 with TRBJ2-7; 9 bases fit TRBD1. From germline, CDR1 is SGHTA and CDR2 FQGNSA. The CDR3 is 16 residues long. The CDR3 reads CGSSLGGTGISYEQYF. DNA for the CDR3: TGTGGCAGCAGCTTAGGGGGGACAGGGATCTCCTACGAGCAGTACTTC. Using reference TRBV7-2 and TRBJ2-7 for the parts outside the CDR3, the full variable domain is GAGVSQSPSNKVTEKGKDVELRCDPISGHTALYWYRQSLGQGLEFLIYFQGNSAPDKSGLPSDRFSAERTGGSVSTLTIQRTQQEDSAVYLCGSSLGGTGISYEQYFGPGTRLTVT.

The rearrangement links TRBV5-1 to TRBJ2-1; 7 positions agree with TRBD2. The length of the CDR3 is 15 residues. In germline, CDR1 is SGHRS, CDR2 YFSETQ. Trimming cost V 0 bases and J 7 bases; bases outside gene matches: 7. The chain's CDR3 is CASSLGGLERNEQFF. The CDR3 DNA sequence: TGCGCCAGCAGCTTGGGTGGACTAGAAAGGAATGAGCAGTTCTTC. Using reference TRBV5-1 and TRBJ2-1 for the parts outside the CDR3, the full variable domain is KAGVTQTPRYLIKTRGQQVTLSCSPISGHRSVSWYQQTPGQGLQFLFEYFSETQRNKGNFPGRFSGRQFSNSRSEMNVSTLELGDSALYLCASSLGGLERNEQFFGPGTRLTVL.

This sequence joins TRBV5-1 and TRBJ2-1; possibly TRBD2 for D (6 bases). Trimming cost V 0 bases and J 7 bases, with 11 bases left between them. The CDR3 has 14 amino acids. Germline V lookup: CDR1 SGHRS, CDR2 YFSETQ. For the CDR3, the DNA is TGCGCCAGCAGCTTGGAGGGCGGGGCTAATGAGCAGTTCTTC. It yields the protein CASSLEGGANEQFF.

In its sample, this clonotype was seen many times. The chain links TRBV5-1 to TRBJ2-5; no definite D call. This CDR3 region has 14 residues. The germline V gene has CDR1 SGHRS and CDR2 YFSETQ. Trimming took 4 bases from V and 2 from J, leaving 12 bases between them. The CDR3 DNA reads TGCGCCAGCAGCCCAGGAGCAATACAAGAGACCCAGTACTTC. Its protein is CASSPGAIQETQYF.

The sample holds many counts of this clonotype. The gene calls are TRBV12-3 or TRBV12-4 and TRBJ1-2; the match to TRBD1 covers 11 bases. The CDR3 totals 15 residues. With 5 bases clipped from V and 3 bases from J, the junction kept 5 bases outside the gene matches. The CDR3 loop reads CASSPGTGGDYGYTF. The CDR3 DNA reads TGTGCCAGCAGTCCCGGGACAGGGGGGGACTATGGCTACACCTTC.

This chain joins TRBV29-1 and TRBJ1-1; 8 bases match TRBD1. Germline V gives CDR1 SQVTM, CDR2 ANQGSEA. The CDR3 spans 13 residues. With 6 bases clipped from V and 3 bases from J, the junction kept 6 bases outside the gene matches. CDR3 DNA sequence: TGCAGCGTCGGGTTGACAGGGGACACTGAAGCTTTCTTT. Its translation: CSVGLTGDTEAFF.